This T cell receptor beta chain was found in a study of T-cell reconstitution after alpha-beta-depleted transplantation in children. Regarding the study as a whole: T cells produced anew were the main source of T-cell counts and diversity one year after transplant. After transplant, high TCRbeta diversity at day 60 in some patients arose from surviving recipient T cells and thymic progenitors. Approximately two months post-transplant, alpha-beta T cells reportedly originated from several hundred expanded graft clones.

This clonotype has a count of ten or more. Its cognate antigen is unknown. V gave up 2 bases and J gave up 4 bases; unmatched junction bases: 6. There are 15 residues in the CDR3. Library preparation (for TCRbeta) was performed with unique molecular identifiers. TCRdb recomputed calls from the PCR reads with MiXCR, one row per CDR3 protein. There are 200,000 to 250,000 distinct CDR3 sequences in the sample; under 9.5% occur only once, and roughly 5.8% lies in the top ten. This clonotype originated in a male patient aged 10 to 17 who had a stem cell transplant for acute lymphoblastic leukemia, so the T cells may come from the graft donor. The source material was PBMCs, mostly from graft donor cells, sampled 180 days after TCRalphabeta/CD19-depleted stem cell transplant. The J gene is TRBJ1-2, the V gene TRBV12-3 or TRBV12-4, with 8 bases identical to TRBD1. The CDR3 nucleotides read TGTGCCAGCAGTTTAAGGGCAGGGGGCACCTATGGCTACACCTTC. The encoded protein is CASSLRAGGTYGYTF.